This T cell receptor beta chain came from a study of blood T cells in healthy people across ages. Study-level findings and limits: Among long-lived donors, naive CD4+ cells were more numerous and diversity higher than in aged donors.

The germline CDR1 and CDR2 sequences are SGHRS and YFSETQ. The CDR3 is made up of 15 amino acids. Trimming took off 4 bases at V and 6 bases at J, with 18 bases between the two ends. A second PCR of 7 to 11 cycles used a sample-barcoded 5' primer and a J-beta primer mix. Via MiXCR, TCRdb re-called the 5' RACE reads, giving one row per CDR3 protein. The profile shows 800,000 to 950,000 distinct CDR3 sequences, 25% to 30% of them singletons. Total RNA, at least 5.5 micrograms per sample, came from PBMCs. This clonotype was observed at least ten times. Its target is unknown. Separately, the same data were catalogued under a study of T cells of mothers and their children.

V usage is TRBV5-1 and J usage is TRBJ2-3, with TRBD1 as a possible D gene (6 bases). This clonotype was obtained from a woman aged 40 to 50 in good health. Sequenced sample: blood. The CDR3 DNA is TGCGCCAGCAGCCCGGGACATCAGGGGCTCGATACGCAGTATTTT. Protein sequence: CASSPGHQGLDTQYF.